A single sample is the source of the 2 T cell receptor beta chains below, sequenced in a study of blood T cell repertoires in COVID-19. Profiled with immunoSEQ multiplex PCR; TCRdb holds only in-frame clones, not every one. The sample includes 200,000 to 250,000 clones, roughly nine tenths of them seen just once. The sequenced sample consisted of peripheral blood. These TCRs come from a woman in her forties or fifties with COVID-19, enrolled during active disease.

V gene TRBV5-6 combines with J gene TRBJ1-2, with a weak D call TRBD1 (6 bases). Germline V gives CDR1 SGHDT, CDR2 YYEEEE. Deletions cut 2 bases from V and 3 bases from J, with 14 bases between. The CDR3 is made up of 15 amino acids. The CDR3 sequence is CASSLRSRGDYGYTF. The CDR3 coding sequence is TGTGCCAGCAGCTTAAGGTCCAGGGGTGACTATGGCTACACCTTC. The full variable domain, in which reference TRBV5-6 and TRBJ1-2 provide the parts outside the CDR3, is DAGVTQSPTHLIKTRGQQVTLRCSPKSGHDTVSWYQQALGQGPQFIFQYYEEEERQRGNFPDRFSGHQFPNYSSELNVNALLLGDSALYLCASSLRSRGDYGYTFGSGTRLTVV.

The rearrangement joins TRBV11-3 to TRBJ2-1, with D tentatively TRBD2 (6 bases). Looked up from germline, CDR1 is SGHNT and CDR2 is YENEEA. This CDR3 region has 15 residues. V was pared by 1 base and J by 7 bases, with 14 bases between. Here the CDR3 reads CASSLGFLRGNEQFF. The CDR3 region has the DNA TGTGCCAGCAGCTTAGGTTTCCTACGGGGGAATGAGCAGTTCTTC.